A selection of T cell receptor beta chains follows, all from one sample in a study of T cell responses to AZD1222 COVID-19 vaccine. The method was immunoSEQ multiplex PCR; TCRdb's version includes in-frame clones alone and lacks a portion of them. The sample holds about 73,000 clones, around 88% seen once. The specimen comprised peripheral blood, sampled on day 0 of AZD1222 vaccination. The origin of the receptors is an adult in good health. Each CDR3 is given with its conserved first and last residue. The order of the fields is V gene, D gene, clone size, J gene, CDR3 DNA, CDR3 protein. D genes are given only for firm matches. Clone size is not always given. Where it is, it says once, few, many or a class for expanded clones.

TRBV12-3/TRBV12-4	NA	NA	TRBJ2-1	TGTGCCAGCAGTACCTTCTCTGATGGAGAGCAGTTCTTC	CASSTFSDGEQFF
TRBV5-1	TRBD1	NA	TRBJ2-3	TGCGCCAGCAGCTATGGACAGGGTGCAGATACGCAGTATTTT	CASSYGQGADTQYF
TRBV7-2	NA	NA	TRBJ2-6	TGTGCCAGCAACAGGCCCACCTCTGGGGCCAACGTCCTGACTTTC	CASNRPTSGANVLTF
TRBV7-2	TRBD1	NA	TRBJ2-7	TGTGCCAGCAGCTTAGGTGGACAGGGATGGTACGAGCAGTACTTC	CASSLGGQGWYEQYF
TRBV29-1	TRBD1	NA	TRBJ2-7	TGCAGCGTTGGTGGGACAGGGGACGAGCAGTACTTC	CSVGGTGDEQYF
TRBV11-2	TRBD2	NA	TRBJ2-1	TGTGCCAGCAGCGTATTTAGCGGGAGGAGCAATGAGCAGTTCTTC	CASSVFSGRSNEQFF
TRBV5-1	TRBD2	NA	TRBJ2-3	TGCGCCAGCAGCTTGGGCCATAGCGGGAGTTTGGCAGATACGCAGTATTTT	CASSLGHSGSLADTQYF
TRBV29-1	NA	NA	TRBJ2-7	TGCAGCGTTGAAGATCGCAGCGGCAGGGCCACCTACGAGCAGTACTTC	CSVEDRSGRATYEQYF
TRBV6-5	TRBD2	once	TRBJ2-2	TGTGCCAGCAGCCTGGGGGGGTACACCGGGGAGCTGTTTTTT	CASSLGGYTGELFF
TRBV6-2/TRBV6-3	TRBD1	NA	TRBJ2-7	TGTGCCAGCAGTTACAGGGGACAGGGGACCTACTACGAGCAGTACTTC	CASSYRGQGTYYEQYF
TRBV7-5	NA	few	TRBJ1-3	TGTGTCAGAAGCTTCATTTACGGGTCTGGAAACACCATATATTTT	CVRSFIYGSGNTIYF
TRBV6-5	NA	NA	TRBJ1-1	TGTGCCAGCAGTTACCGATACATGAACACTGAAGCTTTCTTT	CASSYRYMNTEAFF
TRBV7-9	TRBD1	NA	TRBJ2-2	TGTGCCAGCAGCACGACAGGGCCCGTGGGCACCGGGGAGCTGTTTTTT	CASSTTGPVGTGELFF
TRBV5-1	TRBD1	NA	TRBJ1-6	TGCGCCAGCAGCGCGACAGGGGCTCGGGATTCACCCCTCCACTTT	CASSATGARDSPLHF
TRBV19	NA	NA	TRBJ1-1	TGTGCCAGTAGTATATCCCAAGGGGAAGGGGGGACTGAAGCTTTCTTT	CASSISQGEGGTEAFF
TRBV27	TRBD2	NA	TRBJ2-1	TGTGCCAGGCCAGCGGGAGGGCCAACCCCCCAGTTCTTC	CARPAGGPTPQFF
TRBV7-9	TRBD1	NA	TRBJ2-6	TGTGCCAGCAGCTTGAACAGGGGGCTAGGGGCCAACGTCCTGACTTTC	CASSLNRGLGANVLTF
TRBV6-4	TRBD1	NA	TRBJ1-5	TGTGCCAGCAGTGACTCGAGGGACAGGGAAGATATACAGCCCCAGCATTTT	CASSDSRDREDIQPQHF
TRBV5-6	TRBD2	NA	TRBJ2-5	TGTGCCAGCAGCCGGGATAGCGGGAGCTCAGAGACCCAGTACTTC	CASSRDSGSSETQYF
TRBV27	NA	once	TRBJ1-1	TGTGCCAGCAGTGCAGGGGTGACGGGCACTGAAGCTTTCTTT	CASSAGVTGTEAFF
TRBV2	NA	NA	TRBJ1-1	TGTGCCAGCAGTGAAGTGGGGGCGCGAATGAGAACTGAAGCTTTCTTT	CASSEVGARMRTEAFF
TRBV27	TRBD2	NA	TRBJ2-7	TGTGCCAGCAGTTCCCCTAGCGGACTCGAGCAGTACTTC	CASSSPSGLEQYF
TRBV19	NA	NA	TRBJ2-7	TGTGCCAGTAGCTTGGCAGGGGACCGAAGCGAGCAGTACTTC	CASSLAGDRSEQYF
TRBV30	TRBD1	NA	TRBJ1-3	TGTGCCTGGAGTGTTGACAGGGGGCAATCTGGAAACACCATATATTTT	CAWSVDRGQSGNTIYF
TRBV5-4	TRBD1	NA	TRBJ2-5	TGTGCCAGCAGCATGGGGGGGACAGGGGAAGAGACCCAGTACTTC	CASSMGGTGEETQYF
TRBV24-1	NA	NA	TRBJ1-4	TGTGCCACCAGTGACCCCCGAGGATCTAATGAAAAACTGTTTTTT	CATSDPRGSNEKLFF
TRBV27	NA	medium-sized	TRBJ1-1	TGTGCCAGCAGTTTAGCGCCGACTACTGAAGCTTTCTTT	CASSLAPTTEAFF
TRBV20-1	NA	NA	TRBJ2-4	TGCAGTGCTAGTTCCCCCCTCGACTACAAAGGTCTCAAAAACATTCAGTACTTC	CSASSPLDYKGLKNIQYF
TRBV6-2/TRBV6-3	TRBD1	NA	TRBJ1-5	TGTGCCAGCAGCCCCGGGACAGTTAGGGGCAATCAGCCCCAGCATTTT	CASSPGTVRGNQPQHF
TRBV7-9	NA	NA	TRBJ2-1	TGTGCCAGCAGCTTAGGGTGGGATGAGCAGTTCTTC	CASSLGWDEQFF
TRBV10-3	NA	NA	TRBJ2-1	TGTGCCATCCGAGAGGATCCCTACAATGAGCAGTTCTTC	CAIREDPYNEQFF
TRBV5-6	NA	NA	TRBJ1-1	TGTGCCAGCAGCTTAACAGGGTTTCTGCTCATGAACACTGAAGCTTTCTTT	CASSLTGFLLMNTEAFF